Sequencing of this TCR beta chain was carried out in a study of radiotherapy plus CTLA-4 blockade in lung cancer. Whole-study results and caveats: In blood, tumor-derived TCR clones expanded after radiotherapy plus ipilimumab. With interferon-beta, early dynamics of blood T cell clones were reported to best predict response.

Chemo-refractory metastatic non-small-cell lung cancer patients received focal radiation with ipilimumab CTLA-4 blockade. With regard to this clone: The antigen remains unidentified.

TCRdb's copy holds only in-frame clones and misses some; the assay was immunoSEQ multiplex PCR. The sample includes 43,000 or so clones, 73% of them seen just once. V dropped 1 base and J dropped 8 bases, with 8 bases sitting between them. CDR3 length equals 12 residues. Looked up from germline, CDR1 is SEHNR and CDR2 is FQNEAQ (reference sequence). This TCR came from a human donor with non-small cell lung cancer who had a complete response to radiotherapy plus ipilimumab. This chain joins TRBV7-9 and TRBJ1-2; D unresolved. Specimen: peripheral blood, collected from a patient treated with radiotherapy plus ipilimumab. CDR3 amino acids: CASSLEGVGYTF. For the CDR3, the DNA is TGTGCCAGCAGCTTAGAGGGAGTCGGCTACACCTTC.